This T cell receptor (beta chain) derives from a study of shared clonotypes between healthy human individuals. This CDR3 has 15 residues. Germline V gene sequence: CDR1 MNHEY, CDR2 SMNVEV (reference sequence). V trimming: 1 base; J trimming: 6 bases; junction bases outside the gene matches: 3. Details on this clone: Antigen specificity is unknown.

The data were produced by immunoSEQ multiplex PCR, yet TCRdb's version contains in-frame clones alone and is incomplete. The sample holds 2 million to 2.5 million clones, over 85% seen once. Study-wide findings and caveats: Deeper or shallower sequencing was expected to change how clonotypes are shared among donors. Since donors were few, the genetic and exposure-history diversity represented was limited. Sampling involved blood alone; tissue repertoires likely differ.

The clonotype comes from a man aged 18 to 30 in good health. Some clones in this sample may be carry-over from other donors' samples. Sequencing used naive CD4+ T cells from PBMCs. Specified subset: CD45RA+ positively selected. The J gene is TRBJ2-2, the V gene TRBV27, with TRBD2 identical over 9 bases. DNA for the CDR3: TGTGCCAGCAGTTTATGGTTAGCGGGAGCCGGGGAGCTGTTTTTT. Translating it yields CASSLWLAGAGELFF.